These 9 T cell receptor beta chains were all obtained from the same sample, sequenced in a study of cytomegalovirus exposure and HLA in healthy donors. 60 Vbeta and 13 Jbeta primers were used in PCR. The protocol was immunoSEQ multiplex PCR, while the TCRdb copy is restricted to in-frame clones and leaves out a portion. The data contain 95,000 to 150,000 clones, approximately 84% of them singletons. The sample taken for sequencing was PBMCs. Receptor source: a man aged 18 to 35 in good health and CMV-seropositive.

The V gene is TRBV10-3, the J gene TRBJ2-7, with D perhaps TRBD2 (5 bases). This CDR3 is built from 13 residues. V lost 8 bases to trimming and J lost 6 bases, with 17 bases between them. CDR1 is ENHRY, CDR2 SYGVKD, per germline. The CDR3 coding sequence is TGTGCCATCTGCGACCAGAGCCGGGGCGAGCAGTACTTC. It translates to CAICDQSRGEQYF.

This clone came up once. The CDR3, as DNA: TGTGCCAGCAGTTACGATAGGGACAGGATAACTGAAGCTTTCTTT. It encodes CASSYDRDRITEAFF. The gene calls are TRBV6-5 and TRBJ1-1; TRBD1 aligns across 8 bases. Germline CDR1 MNHEY, CDR2 SVGAGI. Unmatched junction bases numbered 7, after V lost 2 bases and J lost 5 bases. The CDR3 is 15 residues long.

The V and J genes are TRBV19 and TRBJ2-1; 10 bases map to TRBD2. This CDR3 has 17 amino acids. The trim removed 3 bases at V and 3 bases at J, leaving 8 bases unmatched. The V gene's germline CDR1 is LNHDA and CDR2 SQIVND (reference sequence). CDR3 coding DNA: TGTGCCAGTAGTATTAGGAGGACTAGCGGTTTCTACAATGAGCAGTTCTTC. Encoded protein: CASSIRRTSGFYNEQFF.

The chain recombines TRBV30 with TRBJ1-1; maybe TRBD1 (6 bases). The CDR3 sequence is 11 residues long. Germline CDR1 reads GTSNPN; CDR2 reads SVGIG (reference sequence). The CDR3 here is CAYNGGTEAFF. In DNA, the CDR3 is TGTGCTTACAACGGTGGGACAGAAGCTTTCTTT.

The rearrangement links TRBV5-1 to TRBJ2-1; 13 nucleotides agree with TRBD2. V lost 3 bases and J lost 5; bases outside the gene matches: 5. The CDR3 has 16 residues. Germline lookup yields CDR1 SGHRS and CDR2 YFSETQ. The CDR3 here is CASSWTSGSVDNEQFF. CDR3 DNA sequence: TGCGCCAGCAGCTGGACTAGCGGGAGTGTCGACAATGAGCAGTTCTTC.

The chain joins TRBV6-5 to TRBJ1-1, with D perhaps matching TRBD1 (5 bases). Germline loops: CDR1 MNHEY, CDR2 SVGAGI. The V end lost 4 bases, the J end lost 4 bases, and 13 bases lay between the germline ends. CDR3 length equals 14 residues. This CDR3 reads CASSSGGGITEAFF. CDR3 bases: TGTGCCAGCAGTTCCGGGGGGGGGATCACTGAAGCTTTCTTT.

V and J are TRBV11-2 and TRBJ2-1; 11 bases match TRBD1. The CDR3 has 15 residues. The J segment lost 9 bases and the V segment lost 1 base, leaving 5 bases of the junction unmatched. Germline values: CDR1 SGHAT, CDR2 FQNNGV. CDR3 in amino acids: CASSLGGTGGTEQFF. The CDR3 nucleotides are TGTGCCAGCAGCTTAGGAGGGACAGGGGGTACTGAGCAGTTCTTC.

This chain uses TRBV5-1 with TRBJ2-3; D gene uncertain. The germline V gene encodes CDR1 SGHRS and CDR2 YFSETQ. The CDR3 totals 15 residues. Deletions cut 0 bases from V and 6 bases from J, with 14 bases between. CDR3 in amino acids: CASSLGGPTRDTQYF. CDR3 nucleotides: TGCGCCAGCAGCTTGGGTGGGCCCACAAGGGATACGCAGTATTTT.

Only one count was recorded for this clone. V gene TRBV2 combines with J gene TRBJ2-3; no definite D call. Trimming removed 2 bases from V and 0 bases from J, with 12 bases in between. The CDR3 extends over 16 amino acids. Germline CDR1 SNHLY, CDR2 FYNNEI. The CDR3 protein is CASSEYGGPSTDTQYF. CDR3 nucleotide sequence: TGTGCCAGCAGTGAATACGGCGGTCCTAGCACAGATACGCAGTATTTT.